Detailed here is one T cell receptor beta chain. Assay used: immunoSEQ multiplex PCR; TCRdb lists only in-frame clones, some missing. This sample has about 360,000 clones; roughly 88% occur once, and the top ten carry around 0.8%. These data come from a study of cytomegalovirus exposure and HLA in healthy donors. CDR3 length equals 16 residues. From germline, CDR1 is SQVTM and CDR2 ANQGSEA. The trim removed 0 bases at V and 6 bases at J, leaving 9 bases unmatched. The chain couples TRBV29-1 to TRBJ2-3; 10 positions agree with TRBD2. This clonotype originated in a woman younger than 30 in good health and CMV-seronegative. The specimen sequenced was PBMCs. The CDR3 nucleotides read TGCAGCGTTGAAGATCCATTCCTAGCGGGAGTGGATACGCAGTATTTT. Its translation: CSVEDPFLAGVDTQYF.